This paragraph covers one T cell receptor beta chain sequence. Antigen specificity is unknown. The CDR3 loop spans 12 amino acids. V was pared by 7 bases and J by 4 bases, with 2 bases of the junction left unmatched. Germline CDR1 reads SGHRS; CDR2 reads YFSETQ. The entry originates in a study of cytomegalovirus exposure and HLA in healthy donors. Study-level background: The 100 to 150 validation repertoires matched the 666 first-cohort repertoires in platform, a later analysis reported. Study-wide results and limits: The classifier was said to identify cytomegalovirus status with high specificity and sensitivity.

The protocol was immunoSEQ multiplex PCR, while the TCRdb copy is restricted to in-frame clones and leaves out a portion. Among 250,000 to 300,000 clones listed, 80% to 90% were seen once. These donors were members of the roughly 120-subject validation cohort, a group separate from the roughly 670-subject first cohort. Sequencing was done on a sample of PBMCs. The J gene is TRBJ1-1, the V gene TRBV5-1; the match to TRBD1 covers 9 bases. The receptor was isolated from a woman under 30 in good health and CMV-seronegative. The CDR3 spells CASGTGSTEAFF. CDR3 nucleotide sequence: TGCGCCAGCGGGACAGGGTCCACTGAAGCTTTCTTT.